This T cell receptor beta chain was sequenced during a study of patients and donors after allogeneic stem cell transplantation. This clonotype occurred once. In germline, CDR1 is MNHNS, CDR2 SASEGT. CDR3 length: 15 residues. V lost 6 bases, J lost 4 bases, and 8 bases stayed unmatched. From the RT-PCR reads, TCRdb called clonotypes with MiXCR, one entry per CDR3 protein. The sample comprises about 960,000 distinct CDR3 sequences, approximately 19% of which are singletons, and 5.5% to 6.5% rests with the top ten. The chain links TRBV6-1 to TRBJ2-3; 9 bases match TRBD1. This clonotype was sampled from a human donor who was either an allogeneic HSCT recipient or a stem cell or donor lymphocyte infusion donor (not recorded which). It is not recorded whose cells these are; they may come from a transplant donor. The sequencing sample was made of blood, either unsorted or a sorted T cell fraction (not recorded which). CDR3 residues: CASRSPGQGSDTQYF. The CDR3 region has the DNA TGTGCCAGCAGAAGTCCGGGACAGGGCTCAGATACGCAGTATTTT.